This section outlines one T cell receptor (beta chain) sequence together with its context. Its specificity is unknown. Germline loops: CDR1 SNHLY, CDR2 FYNNEI. The CDR3 has 16 amino acids. Trimming removed 9 bases from V and 5 bases from J; junction bases left unmatched: 16. MiXCR, applied by TCRdb to the RT-PCR reads, yields one record per CDR3 protein. The data contain 500,000 or so distinct CDR3 sequences, about 17% of them singletons. This record comes from a study of response to subunit inactivated influenza vaccine. Whole-study results and caveats: The authors put forward the suggestion that each seasonal influenza vaccination may bring in only a limited number of new T cells.

The specimen was CD4+ T cells sorted from PBMCs, collected 23 to 25 months after vaccination. This clonotype was sampled from a man between 50 and 75 years old who received an inactivated influenza vaccine. The chain joins TRBV2 to TRBJ1-1, with 9 bases fitting TRBD1. The chain's CDR3 is CASIKPGQGSGTEAFF. The CDR3 bases are TGTGCCAGTATAAAGCCGGGACAGGGATCGGGAACTGAAGCTTTCTTT. The complete variable domain, with remaining parts taken from reference TRBV2 and TRBJ1-1, reads EPEVTQTPSHQVTQMGQEVILRCVPISNHLYFYWYRQILGQKVEFLVSFYNNEISEKSEIFDDQFSVERPDGSNFTLKIRSTKLEDSAMYFCASIKPGQGSGTEAFFGQGTRLTVV.